This passage covers 3 T cell receptor beta chains from one sample sequenced in a study of blood T cell repertoires in COVID-19. TCRdb's copy holds only in-frame clones and misses some; the assay was immunoSEQ multiplex PCR. The repertoire holds about 76,000 clones, with less than 90% as singletons. Input material: peripheral blood. The source of these receptors is a human donor in a cohort sampled during active COVID-19.

In its sample, this clone was seen once. This rearrangement joins TRBV4-1 to TRBJ2-1; possible D gene TRBD1, 6 bases. V was clipped by 4 bases and J by 0 bases, with 13 bases between them. CDR1 and CDR2 (germline): MGHRA, YSYEKL. This CDR3 contains 16 residues. Here the CDR3 DNA reads TGCGCCAGCAGCCGGACCGGGACAATCTCCTACAATGAGCAGTTCTTC. Its translation is CASSRTGTISYNEQFF.

This chain links TRBV5-1 with TRBJ2-3; D remains ambiguous. The germline CDR1 and CDR2 sequences are SGHRS and YFSETQ. CDR3 size: 13 residues. The V and J ends lost 5 bases and 2 bases respectively, with 9 bases between them. The DNA of the CDR3 is TGCGCCAGCAGGGGCGCCCTCACAGATACGCAGTATTTT. It codes for CASRGALTDTQYF. The variable domain in full, with the rest retrieved from reference TRBV5-1 and TRBJ2-3, is KAGVTQTPRYLIKTRGQQVTLSCSPISGHRSVSWYQQTPGQGLQFLFEYFSETQRNKGNFPGRFSGRQFSNSRSEMNVSTLELGDSALYLCASRGALTDTQYFGPGTRLTVL.

The rearrangement joins TRBV19 to TRBJ1-6, with TRBD1 matching over 7 bases. The germline V gene encodes CDR1 LNHDA and CDR2 SQIVND (reference sequence). J was trimmed by 5 bases and V by 7 bases; bases with no gene match: 5. This CDR3 is 14 amino acids long. Here the CDR3 DNA reads TGTGCCAGTATGGGACAGCTAAATAATTCACCCCTCCACTTT. Translating it yields CASMGQLNNSPLHF.